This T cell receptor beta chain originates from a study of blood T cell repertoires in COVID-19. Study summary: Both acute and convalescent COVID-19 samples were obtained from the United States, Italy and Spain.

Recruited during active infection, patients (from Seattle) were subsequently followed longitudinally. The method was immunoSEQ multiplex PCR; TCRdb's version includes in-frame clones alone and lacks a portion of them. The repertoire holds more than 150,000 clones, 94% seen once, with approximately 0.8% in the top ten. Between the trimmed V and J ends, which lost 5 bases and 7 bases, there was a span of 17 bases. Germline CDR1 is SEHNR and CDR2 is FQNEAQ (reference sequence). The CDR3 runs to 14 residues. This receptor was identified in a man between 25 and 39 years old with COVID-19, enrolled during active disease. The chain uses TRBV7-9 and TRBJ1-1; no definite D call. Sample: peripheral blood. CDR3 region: CASSTTPRIHEAFF. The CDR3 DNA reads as TGTGCCAGCAGCACTACCCCACGGATTCATGAAGCTTTCTTT.